These T cell receptor beta chains were read from a single sample in a study of blood T cell repertoires in COVID-19. Assay used: immunoSEQ multiplex PCR; TCRdb lists only in-frame clones, some missing. Here the sample spans around 300,000 clones, approximately 90% being singletons. Sequenced material: PBMCs or T cells enriched from blood (not recorded which). These receptors originate from a middle-aged woman who had recovered from COVID-19. The CDR3 runs from the conserved cysteine through the conserved F or W. D genes are given only for firm matches. The size entry is marked missing in some rows and otherwise reads once, few, many or a size class.

clone size: -; J gene: TRBJ2-2; D gene: TRBD2; V gene: TRBV7-6; CDR3 protein: CASSLGLAVNTGELFF; CDR3 DNA: TGTGCCAGCAGCTTAGGACTAGCCGTGAACACCGGGGAGCTGTTTTTT
clone size: -; J gene: TRBJ2-5; D gene: -; V gene: TRBV3-1/TRBV3-2; CDR3 protein: CASSQGFFGSETQYF; CDR3 DNA: TGTGCCAGCAGCCAAGGTTTCTTCGGGAGTGAGACCCAGTACTTC
clone size: -; J gene: TRBJ2-5; D gene: TRBD1; V gene: TRBV24-1; CDR3 protein: CATSDPTGGTETQYF; CDR3 DNA: TGTGCCACCAGTGATCCAACAGGGGGCACGGAGACCCAGTACTTC
clone size: -; J gene: TRBJ2-5; D gene: TRBD2; V gene: TRBV2; CDR3 protein: CASTEAGTSSKTQYF; CDR3 DNA: TGTGCCAGCACTGAGGCAGGGACTAGTTCCAAGACCCAGTACTTC
clone size: -; J gene: TRBJ2-7; D gene: TRBD2; V gene: TRBV7-2; CDR3 protein: CASRSAGWGYEQYF; CDR3 DNA: TGTGCCAGCAGATCAGCGGGATGGGGGTACGAGCAGTACTTC
clone size: -; J gene: TRBJ2-7; D gene: TRBD1; V gene: TRBV4-1; CDR3 protein: CASKPGQGSYEQYF; CDR3 DNA: TGCGCCAGCAAACCGGGACAGGGCTCCTACGAGCAGTACTTC
clone size: -; J gene: TRBJ2-2; D gene: TRBD2; V gene: TRBV19; CDR3 protein: CASSMNLLAGGITGELFF; CDR3 DNA: TGTGCCAGTAGTATGAACCTCCTAGCGGGAGGAATCACCGGGGAGCTGTTTTTT
clone size: -; J gene: TRBJ2-3; D gene: TRBD2; V gene: TRBV27; CDR3 protein: CASRGLAASTDTQYF; CDR3 DNA: TGTGCCAGCAGAGGACTAGCGGCAAGCACAGATACGCAGTATTTT
clone size: -; J gene: TRBJ2-1; D gene: -; V gene: TRBV13; CDR3 protein: CASSSRRGEQFF; CDR3 DNA: TGTGCCAGCAGCTCCCGAAGGGGTGAGCAGTTCTTC
clone size: -; J gene: TRBJ2-1; D gene: TRBD2; V gene: TRBV30; CDR3 protein: CAYQGLAGSYNEQFF; CDR3 DNA: TGTGCCTATCAAGGACTAGCGGGCTCCTACAATGAGCAGTTCTTC
clone size: -; J gene: TRBJ1-2; D gene: TRBD1; V gene: TRBV5-4; CDR3 protein: CASSTYVTGGAGGYTF; CDR3 DNA: TGTGCCAGCAGCACGTACGTTACAGGGGGCGCAGGTGGCTACACCTTC
clone size: -; J gene: TRBJ2-1; D gene: TRBD2; V gene: TRBV4-3; CDR3 protein: CASSQDALPGLANEQFF; CDR3 DNA: TGCGCCAGCAGCCAGGACGCACTGCCGGGACTAGCCAATGAGCAGTTCTTC
clone size: few; J gene: TRBJ1-1; D gene: TRBD1; V gene: TRBV5-1; CDR3 protein: CASSRGQANTEAFF; CDR3 DNA: TGCGCCAGCAGCCGAGGACAGGCGAACACTGAAGCTTTCTTT
clone size: -; J gene: TRBJ1-3; D gene: -; V gene: TRBV4-3; CDR3 protein: CASSQEPPRTASGNTIYF; CDR3 DNA: TGCGCCAGCAGCCAAGAACCCCCCCGGACAGCCTCTGGAAACACCATATATTTT
clone size: -; J gene: TRBJ2-3; D gene: TRBD1; V gene: TRBV29-1; CDR3 protein: CSVETGGADTQYF; CDR3 DNA: TGCAGCGTTGAGACAGGGGGGGCAGATACGCAGTATTTT
clone size: -; J gene: TRBJ2-1; D gene: -; V gene: TRBV7-2; CDR3 protein: CASSLAGLLNEQFF; CDR3 DNA: TGTGCCAGCAGCTTAGCGGGACTGTTAAATGAGCAGTTCTTC
clone size: -; J gene: TRBJ1-5; D gene: TRBD1; V gene: TRBV7-2; CDR3 protein: CASSGGTGPHQPQHF; CDR3 DNA: TGTGCCAGCAGCGGTGGGACAGGGCCGCATCAGCCCCAGCATTTT